A selection of T cell receptor beta chains follows, all from one sample in a study of cytotoxic CD8 clonotypes in ibrutinib-treated CLL. Clones were sequenced by immunoSEQ multiplex PCR, and TCRdb holds only the in-frame ones, with some missing. The sample yields hundreds of thousands of clones, under 70% seen once. The starting material was PBMCs, obtained after 36 months of ibrutinib treatment. Receptors originate from a human donor with chronic lymphocytic leukemia. The CDR3 runs from the conserved cysteine through the conserved F or W. D genes are given only for firm matches. Not every row has a clone size; where given, it reads once, few, many or a size class.

TRBJ1-3	few	TRBV7-6	-	14	TGTGCCAGCAGCCTCAGGGGTTCTGGAAACACCATATATTTT	CASSLRGSGNTIYF
TRBJ2-1	-	TRBV5-1	-	13	TGCGCCAGCAGCTCGGAGTCTGGGGATGAGCAGTTCTTC	CASSSESGDEQFF
TRBJ2-7	-	TRBV6-5	-	14	TGTGCCAGCAGTTACTCCGCTGGGGGCTACGAGCAGTACTTC	CASSYSAGGYEQYF
TRBJ2-7	-	TRBV19	-	14	TGTGCCAGTAGTGCCAGGGTGGTTTGGGACGAGCAGTACTTC	CASSARVVWDEQYF
TRBJ2-1	-	TRBV5-4	TRBD2	19	TGTGCCAGCAGCTCACCGGGCGGGAGGGCCTCTTTCTCCTACAATGAGCAGTTCTTC	CASSSPGGRASFSYNEQFF
TRBJ2-2	-	TRBV4-2	-	16	TGTGCCAGCAGCCAAGGGTACGAAACGATGCCCGGGGAGCTGTTTTTT	CASSQGYETMPGELFF
TRBJ2-5	-	TRBV1	-	16	TGCACCAGCAGCCAAGATCTTCGGGGGGTTAGCCGTTTGCCAAACTTC	CTSSQDLRGVSRLPNF
TRBJ1-1	-	TRBV6-4	-	13	TGTGCCAGAATTCAAGTGGGGAACACTGAAGCTTTCTTT	CARIQVGNTEAFF
TRBJ2-7	-	TRBV5-1	-	13	TGCGCCAGCAGCTTGTCCAGGGCTGGCGAGCAGTACTTC	CASSLSRAGEQYF
TRBJ1-1	few	TRBV9	-	14	TGTGCCAGCAGCGTCGGGAGTGCGAACACTGAAGCTTTCTTT	CASSVGSANTEAFF
TRBJ2-1	-	TRBV11-2	TRBD2	15	TGTGCCAGCAGCATAAGACTAGCGGGTCTCAATGAGCAGTTCTTC	CASSIRLAGLNEQFF
TRBJ1-1	-	TRBV28	-	14	TGTGCCAGTCCCCCTAGTACCCTCCCCACTGAAGCTTTCTTT	CASPPSTLPTEAFF
TRBJ1-1	-	TRBV5-4	TRBD1	14	TGTGCCAGCAGGGGGGGACAGGGGAACACTGAAGCTTTCTTT	CASRGGQGNTEAFF
TRBJ2-5	-	TRBV5-1	TRBD1	15	TGCGCCAGCAGCTTGGACAGGGGGCCCGCGGGGACCCAGTACTTC	CASSLDRGPAGTQYF
TRBJ2-1	-	TRBV27	-	14	TGTGCCAGCAGTTTGCGGGATGCCTACAATGAGCAGTTCTTC	CASSLRDAYNEQFF
TRBJ2-1	-	TRBV18	-	15	TGTGCCAGCTCACCGATACAGGGATCAGGCAATGAGCAGTTCTTC	CASSPIQGSGNEQFF
TRBJ2-7	-	TRBV7-8	-	15	TGTGCCAGCAGCTCGCGCGGCGGGCCTCCGGGCGAGCAGTACTTC	CASSSRGGPPGEQYF
TRBJ2-1	-	TRBV6-6	-	12	TGTGCCAGCAGTTATTGGGGACATGAGCAGTTCTTC	CASSYWGHEQFF
TRBJ1-2	-	TRBV10-2	-	14	TGCGCCAGCAGGGGGTTGGCAGGTTCATATGGCTACACCTTC	CASRGLAGSYGYTF
TRBJ2-2	-	TRBV5-1	TRBD1	14	TGCGCCAGCAGCACGCGGACAGGGTCCGGGGAGCTGTTTTTT	CASSTRTGSGELFF
TRBJ1-5	-	TRBV4-1	-	16	TGCGCCAGCAGCCCGCTGGGGGTGATCATCAATCAGCCCCAGCATTTT	CASSPLGVIINQPQHF
TRBJ2-1	-	TRBV9	TRBD2	14	TGTGCCAGCAGCCTCGGGACTAATCACAATGAGCAGTTCTTC	CASSLGTNHNEQFF
TRBJ2-3	-	TRBV5-1	-	13	TGCGCCAGCAGCGGAGGCCAGGCAGATACGCAGTATTTT	CASSGGQADTQYF
TRBJ2-4	-	TRBV11-2	TRBD1	20	TGTGCCAGCAGCTTAGAGGGGCCGGCAGGGGGCAAAGTGGCCAAAAACATTCAGTACTTC	CASSLEGPAGGKVAKNIQYF
TRBJ1-2	once	TRBV27	TRBD1	13	TGTGCCAGCAGCCGCAGGGGGGAGAATGGCTACACCTTC	CASSRRGENGYTF
TRBJ2-1	-	TRBV6-1	-	12	TGTGCCAGCAGTGAAGTAGGATATGAGCAGTTCTTC	CASSEVGYEQFF
TRBJ1-1	-	TRBV29-1	-	12	TGCAGCGCCGGGACAATGGGGACTGAAGCTTTCTTT	CSAGTMGTEAFF
TRBJ2-6	-	TRBV5-1	TRBD1	17	TGCGCCAGCAGCGCGGGACAGGGTGGCTCTGGGGCCAACGTCCTGACTTTC	CASSAGQGGSGANVLTF
TRBJ2-3	-	TRBV4-3	TRBD1	17	TGCGCCAGCAGCCAATGGGTAACAGGGGATGGCACAGATACGCAGTATTTT	CASSQWVTGDGTDTQYF
TRBJ2-3	many	TRBV10-2	TRBD2	18	TGCGCCAGCAGTCCCATCAGCAGCGGGAGATTCGGGACAGATACGCAGTATTTT	CASSPISSGRFGTDTQYF
TRBJ1-2	-	TRBV13	-	14	TGTGCCAGCAGCTTAAACACGGTGAACTATGGCTACACCTTC	CASSLNTVNYGYTF
TRBJ1-1	few	TRBV6-5	-	14	TGTGCCAGCAGGCACCCTGGATTCAACACTGAAGCTTTCTTT	CASRHPGFNTEAFF
TRBJ2-3	-	TRBV9	TRBD2	21	TGTGCCAGCAGCGAGGGGTACGTCGGGACTAGCGGGGGGCCACTCACAGATACGCAGTATTTT	CASSEGYVGTSGGPLTDTQYF
TRBJ2-1	-	TRBV7-2	-	15	TGTGCCAGCAGTTCTTTCGGGCTGGATAACAATGAGCAGTTCTTC	CASSSFGLDNNEQFF
TRBJ2-7	-	TRBV6-5	-	13	TGTGCCAGCAGTTACTCGATAGACTACGAGCAGTACTTC	CASSYSIDYEQYF
TRBJ2-7	few	TRBV19	-	15	TGTGCCAGTAGTCCCGCGGGGGCGAGGTCCTACGAGCAGTACTTC	CASSPAGARSYEQYF
TRBJ2-3	-	TRBV2	TRBD2	17	TGTGCCAGCAGTTCGACTAGCGGGGGACCTAGCACAGATACGCAGTATTTT	CASSSTSGGPSTDTQYF